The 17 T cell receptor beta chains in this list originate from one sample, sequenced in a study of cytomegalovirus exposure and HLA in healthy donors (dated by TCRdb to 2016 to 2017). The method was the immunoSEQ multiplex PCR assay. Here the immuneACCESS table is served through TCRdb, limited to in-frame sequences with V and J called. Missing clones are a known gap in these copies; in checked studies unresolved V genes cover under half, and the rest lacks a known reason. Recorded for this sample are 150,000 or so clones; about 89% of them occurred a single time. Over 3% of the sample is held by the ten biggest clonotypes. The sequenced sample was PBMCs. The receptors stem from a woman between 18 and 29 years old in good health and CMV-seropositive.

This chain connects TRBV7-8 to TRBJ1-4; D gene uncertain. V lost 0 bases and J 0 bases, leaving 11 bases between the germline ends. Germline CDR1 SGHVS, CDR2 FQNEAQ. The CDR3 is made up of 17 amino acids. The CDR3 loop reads CASSLAVQRATNEKLFF. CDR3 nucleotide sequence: TGTGCCAGCAGCTTAGCGGTTCAGAGGGCAACTAATGAAAAACTGTTTTTT.

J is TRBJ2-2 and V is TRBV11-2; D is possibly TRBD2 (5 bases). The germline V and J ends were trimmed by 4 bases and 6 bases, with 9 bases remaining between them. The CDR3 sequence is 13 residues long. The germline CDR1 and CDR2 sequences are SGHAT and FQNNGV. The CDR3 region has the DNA TGTGCCAGCAGCTCAATGGGAGCCGGGGAGCTGTTTTTT. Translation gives CASSSMGAGELFF.

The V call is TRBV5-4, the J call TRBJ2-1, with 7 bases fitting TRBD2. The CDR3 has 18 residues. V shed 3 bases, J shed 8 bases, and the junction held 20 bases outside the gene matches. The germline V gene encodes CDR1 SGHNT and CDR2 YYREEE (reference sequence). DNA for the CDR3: TGTGCCAGCAGCTCCTTTCTGGGGGGGAGTACCGGTGTCGATGAGCAGTTCTTC. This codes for CASSSFLGGSTGVDEQFF.

CDR3 sequence reads: CASSLTGGNTGELFF. For the CDR3, the DNA is TGTGCCAGCAGCCTTACGGGAGGGAACACCGGGGAGCTGTTTTTT. The rearrangement links TRBV6-5 to TRBJ2-2; 7 nucleotides match TRBD2. The germline CDR1 and CDR2 sequences are MNHEY and SVGAGI. Trimming at V came to 6 bases and at J to 1 base, leaving 5 bases not matched to a gene. There are 15 residues in the CDR3.

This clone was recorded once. CDR3 residues: CASSYSRDSGGYTF. Written as DNA, the CDR3 is TGTGCCAGCAGTTACTCGAGGGACAGCGGCGGCTACACCTTC. The chain combines TRBV6-5 with TRBJ1-2; 7 bases agree with TRBD1. The germline V gene encodes CDR1 MNHEY and CDR2 SVGAGI. The CDR3 runs 14 residues. V was pared by 0 bases and J by 8 bases, with 6 bases of the junction left unmatched.

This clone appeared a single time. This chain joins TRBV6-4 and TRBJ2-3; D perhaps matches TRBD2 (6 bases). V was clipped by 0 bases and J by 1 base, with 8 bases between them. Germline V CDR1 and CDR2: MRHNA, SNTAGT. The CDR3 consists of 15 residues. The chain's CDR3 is CASSDSPGGTDTQYF. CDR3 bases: TGTGCCAGCAGTGACTCGCCGGGAGGCACAGATACGCAGTATTTT.

The CDR3 loop is CASSSGTGPNYGYTF. The CDR3 bases are TGTGCCAGTAGTAGTGGGACAGGTCCTAACTATGGCTACACCTTC. The rearrangement joins TRBV19 to TRBJ1-2; 8 positions match TRBD1. Looked up from germline, CDR1 is LNHDA and CDR2 is SQIVND (reference sequence). The CDR3 is 15 residues long. V shed 4 bases and J 0 bases; nucleotides not matched to a gene: 4.

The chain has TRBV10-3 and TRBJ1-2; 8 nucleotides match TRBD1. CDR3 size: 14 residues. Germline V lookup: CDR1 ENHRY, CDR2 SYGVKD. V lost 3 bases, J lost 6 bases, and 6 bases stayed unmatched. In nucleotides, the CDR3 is TGTGCCATCAGTGAAGGACAGGGCATCGATGGCTACACCTTC. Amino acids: CAISEGQGIDGYTF.

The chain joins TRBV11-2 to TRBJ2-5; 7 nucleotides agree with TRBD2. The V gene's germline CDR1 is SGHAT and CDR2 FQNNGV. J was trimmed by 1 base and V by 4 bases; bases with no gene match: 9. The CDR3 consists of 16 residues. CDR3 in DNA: TGTGCCAGCAGCTCACTAGGCGGGAGTCCCCAAGAGACCCAGTACTTC. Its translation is CASSSLGGSPQETQYF.

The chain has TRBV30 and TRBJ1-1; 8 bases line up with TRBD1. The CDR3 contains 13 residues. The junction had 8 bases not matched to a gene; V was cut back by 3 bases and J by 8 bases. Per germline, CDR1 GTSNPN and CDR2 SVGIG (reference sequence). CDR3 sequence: CAWSPGQGREAFF. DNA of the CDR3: TGTGCCTGGAGCCCTGGACAGGGTCGGGAAGCTTTCTTT.

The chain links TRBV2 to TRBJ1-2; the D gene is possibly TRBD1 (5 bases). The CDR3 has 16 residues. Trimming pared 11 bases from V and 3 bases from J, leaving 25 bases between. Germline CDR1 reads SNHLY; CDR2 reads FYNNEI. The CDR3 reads CAASKGHGQGHYGYTF. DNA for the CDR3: TGTGCCGCCAGCAAAGGCCATGGGCAGGGCCACTATGGCTACACCTTC. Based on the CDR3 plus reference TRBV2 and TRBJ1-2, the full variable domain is EPEVTQTPSHQVTQMGQEVILRCVPISNHLYFYWYRQILGQKVEFLVSFYNNEISEKSEIFDDQFSVERPDGSNFTLKIRSTKLEDSAMYFCAASKGHGQGHYGYTFGSGTRLTVV.

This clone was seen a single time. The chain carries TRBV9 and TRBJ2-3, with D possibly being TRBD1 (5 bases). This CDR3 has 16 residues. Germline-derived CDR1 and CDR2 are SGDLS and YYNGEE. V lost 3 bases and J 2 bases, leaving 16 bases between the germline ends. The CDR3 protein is CASSAPMGRDTDTQYF. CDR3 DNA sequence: TGTGCCAGCAGCGCCCCGATGGGGCGTGACACAGATACGCAGTATTTT.

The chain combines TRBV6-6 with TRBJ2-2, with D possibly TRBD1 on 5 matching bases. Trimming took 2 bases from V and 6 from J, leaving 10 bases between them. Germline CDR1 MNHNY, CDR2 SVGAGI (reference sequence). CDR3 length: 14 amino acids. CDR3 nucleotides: TGTGCCAGCAGTTACAGCAGGGATGCCGGGGAGCTGTTTTTT. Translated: CASSYSRDAGELFF.

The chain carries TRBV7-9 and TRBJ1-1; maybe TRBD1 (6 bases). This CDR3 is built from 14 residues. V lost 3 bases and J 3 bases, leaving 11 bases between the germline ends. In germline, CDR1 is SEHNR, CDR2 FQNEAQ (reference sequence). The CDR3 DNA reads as TGTGCCAGCAGCTTTAGCAGGGGCGACACTGAAGCTTTCTTT. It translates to CASSFSRGDTEAFF.

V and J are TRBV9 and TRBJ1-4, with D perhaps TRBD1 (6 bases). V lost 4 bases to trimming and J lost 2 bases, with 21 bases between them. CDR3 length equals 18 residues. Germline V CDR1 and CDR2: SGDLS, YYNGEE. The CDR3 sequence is CASSPRTGRGATNEKLFF. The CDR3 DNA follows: TGTGCCAGCAGCCCCCGGACGGGCAGGGGTGCCACTAATGAAAAACTGTTTTTT.

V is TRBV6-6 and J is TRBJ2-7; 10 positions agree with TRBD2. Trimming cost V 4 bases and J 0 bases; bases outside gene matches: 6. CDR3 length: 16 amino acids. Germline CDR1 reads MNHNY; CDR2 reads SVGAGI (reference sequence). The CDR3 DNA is TGTGCCAGCAGTTCCAATAGCGGGAGGAACTCCTACGAGCAGTACTTC. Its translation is CASSSNSGRNSYEQYF.

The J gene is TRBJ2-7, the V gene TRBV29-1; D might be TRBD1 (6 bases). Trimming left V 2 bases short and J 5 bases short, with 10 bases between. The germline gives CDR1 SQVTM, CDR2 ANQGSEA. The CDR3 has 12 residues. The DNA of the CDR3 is TGCAGCGTTGAACAGGGGTGGAACGAGCAGTACTTC. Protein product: CSVEQGWNEQYF.